The sequence of this T cell receptor beta chain was determined in a study of technical replicates of blood from several donors. This table comes from immunoSEQ multiplex PCR, and its TCRdb copy is limited to in-frame clones, with some not included. This table holds some 74,000 clones, around 95% found once. This clone has only one observation. Germline V lookup: CDR1 SGHAT, CDR2 FQNNGV. The CDR3 totals 12 residues. Trimming cost V 6 bases and J 2 bases, with 7 bases left between them. The receptor's source is a human donor in good health. The specimen sequenced was T cells isolated from PBMCs. V and J are TRBV11-2 and TRBJ2-5; D is unclear. CDR3 amino acids: CASRTSQETQYF. Here the CDR3 DNA reads TGTGCCAGCAGGACTTCACAAGAGACCCAGTACTTC.